This T cell receptor (beta chain) was captured by sequencing in a study of technical replicates of blood from a handful of donors. TCRdb's table, derived via immunoSEQ multiplex PCR, lists solely in-frame clones and lacks some. The sample has about 100,000 clones, 95% seen once. J gave up 8 bases and V 4 bases, and 14 bases lay outside the gene matches. The CDR3 loop spans 17 amino acids. Germline CDR1 reads PRHDT; CDR2 reads FYEKMQ (reference sequence). This TCR came from a human donor in good health. The chain joins TRBV13 to TRBJ2-1; 10 positions agree with TRBD2. The sequenced sample was T cells isolated from PBMCs. CDR3 DNA: TGTGCCAGCAGCTCATCTCTAGCGGGAGCTAGTTTGGATGAGCAGTTCTTC. Translation gives CASSSSLAGASLDEQFF.